This TCR beta chain is drawn from a study of cytomegalovirus exposure and HLA in healthy donors (dated by TCRdb to about 2017). As for the study more broadly: According to an earlier analysis of around 600 of the donors, some 170 million T cells yielded 90 million to 140 million unique TCR beta sequences and approximately 300 Gb of sequence data. Roughly 300 gigabases of sequencing data and 80 million or so unique TCR sequences were included in an early release covering about 700 HLA-typed donors. Of the roughly 400 genotyped donors, 80% to 90% were placed in the genetic ancestry cluster associated with self-reported Caucasian donors. The aim of the study was to test whether cataloging public T cell receptors could identify signatures of past pathogen exposure. The study profiled the T cell repertoires of around 700 subjects by immunosequencing and related them to cytomegalovirus serostatus. Besides the first cohort of approximately 710 subjects, a separate validation cohort made up of 120 different subjects was used. High-throughput TCR immunosequencing, statistical association of individual TCRs with disease status, and machine learning were combined to predict cytomegalovirus infection status. In a later analysis, previously published TCR beta repertoires from fewer than 750 donors were re-analyzed and high-resolution HLA genotyping was added so that TCR occurrence patterns could be studied. Rather than drawing on any new phenotypic data, the later analysis identified candidate immune exposures from TCR beta sequences and the way those sequences occurred across donors. An earlier analysis of fewer than 750 of the donors used high-throughput TCR beta sequencing to judge whether each TCR beta V gene segment behaved as functional or pseudogenic. Donor age, sex, ethnicity and CMV serostatus were collected together with the repertoire data. In a later genetic analysis, genome-wide SNP genotypes for about three fifths of the roughly 670 donors were used, and that subset was treated as a discovery cohort. Every repertoire in the discovery cohort had been generated on one and the same sequencing platform. Class I and class II HLA loci were covered by the typing at four-digit resolution. The number of typed donors differed by locus: 629-630 for A, B, C, DRB1 and DQB1; some 500 for DQA1; some 590 for DPA1; and about 450 for DPB1. Four or five DR-DQ haplotypes were handled as single units for association and clustering, since linkage in the cohort was strong. On average, about 240,000 unique TCR beta nucleotide sequences were sequenced per donor among a few hundred genotyped donors of the cohort, with 15% to 20% of those sequences being non-productive. Study-wide findings and limitations: Because HLA typing was missing for some donors at each locus, association tests included only the typed subset. A further reported finding was that TCR beta sequences accurately predicted the HLA-A and HLA-B alleles for most subjects in the first cohort. A group of highly shared sequence variants was considered likely to be a technical artifact of the sequencing pipeline. Because counts were too low, 15 to 20 rarely observed V segments, including chromosome 9 orphons, were excluded from the earlier analysis of 500 to 700 of the donors. Strong co-occurrence of HLA alleles, especially DR and DQ, made assigning TCR associations to individual alleles difficult. The classifier was reported to diagnose cytomegalovirus status with high specificity and sensitivity in both the original and validation cohorts. Some IMGT-functional V segments, including TRBV6-2 and TRBV6-3, could not be distinguished by the 87-base-pair reads and were therefore excluded. It was suggested by the authors that the approach could potentially be generalized to other disease states and immunological phenotypes. This cohort had only TCR beta chains sequenced, and the lack of alpha or paired-chain data limited which features could be detected. According to a later genetic analysis, donors in an Asian-associated ancestry cluster had fewer N-insertions in productive TCRs than the approximately 710-donor mean. In a later analysis, most CMV-associated TCR beta chains were found to appear HLA-restricted, with HLA associations seemingly driven largely by CMV exposure. A later analysis found that HLA-associated TCR beta chains were more clonally expanded and had lower generation probabilities than equally common non-associated chains. In the study, 150 to 200 TCR beta chains were listed as associated with cytomegalovirus. According to a later analysis, TCR association rates differed among HLA loci, with DRB1 alleles showing the most associated TCRs and HLA-C alleles showing the fewest. At a false discovery rate of 0.05, a later analysis linked 16,951 TCR beta sequences to specific HLA alleles. Three of the identified cytomegalovirus-associated TCR beta chains were confirmed in vitro to be specific for cytomegalovirus antigens. A later analysis reported that several top co-occurrence clusters appeared linked to parvovirus B19, influenza, CMV and Epstein-Barr virus. Presence/absence analyses assumed roughly uniform sequencing depth across donors, an assumption that may not hold. An earlier analysis of around 600 of the donors showed that most TCR beta V segments appeared in productive rearrangements either about 90% or about 30% of the time, which broadly matched IMGT annotations. Correlated functional status among segregating V segments might reflect linkage disequilibrium, but an unknown experimental factor could not be ruled out. An association between a missense DCLRE1C variant and V-gene and J-gene trimming of TCR beta chains was found in a later genetic analysis and replicated in an independent cohort. Across donors, most TCR sequences were observed very rarely, whereas some public TCRs were present in many individuals. For the cohort, immune exposure information was limited to CMV serostatus.

The cohort consisted of hundreds of healthy bone marrow donors. At the time of sampling, all cohort members were nominally healthy, though unrecorded immune exposures were likely present. The donor was CMV seronegative and belonged to the group of approximately 320 seronegative cohort members. A peripheral blood sample was collected from each donor, and TCR beta sequencing was performed on peripheral blood mononuclear cells. The Qiagen DNeasy Blood Extraction Kit was used to extract genomic DNA from the blood cell samples. On this clone: No antigen is known for it.

The protocol used for the library was the immunoSEQ multiplex PCR assay. For the multiplex PCR, a mixture combining 60 forward primers for TCR Vbeta segments and 13 reverse primers for TCR Jbeta segments was used. The CDR3 region of rearranged TCR beta genes was amplified from genomic DNA with a multiplex PCR assay. Amplified TCR beta libraries were sequenced as 87-base-pair reads on the Illumina HiSeq System. The authors' analysis ran thus. A later analysis counted approximately 74 million unique TCR beta chains across the 670 or so repertoires, and around 12 million of these chains were shared by at least two donors. Raw reads were error-corrected and collapsed into unique sequences with a nearest-neighbor algorithm that merged closely related sequences to remove PCR and sequencing errors. CDR3 sequences were aligned to IMGT reference sequences to assign V, D and J gene segments. For a sequence to be retained, a match of at least six nucleotides to both a V gene segment and a J gene segment was required. A rearrangement counted as productive if the CDR3 had no stop codons and remained in frame with V and J, and every other rearrangement counted as non-productive. CDR3 was defined by IMGT convention, running from the second conserved V-encoded cysteine to the conserved J-encoded phenylalanine. The earlier analysis of a few hundred of the donors excluded any sequence lacking an unambiguous match to a single V gene segment. An earlier analysis of 550 to 650 of the donors classified V segments as functional when productive rearrangements were above 56.7% and as segregating when the standard deviation between donors was above 5%. A statistical classification framework was built to diagnose cytomegalovirus status from the catalog of TCR beta chain sequences. In a later analysis, V and J genes were assigned by comparing TCR nucleotide sequences against IMGT/GENE-DB human TR gene sequences. The TCRdist pipeline was used in a later analysis to assign CDR3 sequences and most-parsimonious VDJ recombination scenarios. A later analysis defined each TCR beta chain by its CDR3 amino acid sequence plus V-gene family, and excluded reads lacking a unique V-gene family. To address suspected cross-contamination and a sequencing artifact, a later analysis removed approximately 590 highly shared, low-generation-probability nucleotide sequences. A later analysis calculated a clonal expansion index for each public chain from normalized within-repertoire ranks of inferred template counts. In a later analysis, generation probabilities were computed using a VDJ recombination model fitted to out-of-frame rearrangements, and the results were checked against IGoR. In a later analysis, TCR-TCR, TCR-HLA and TCR-CMV co-occurrence was scored with hypergeometric tests, and a repertoire-size bias correction was applied to TCR pairs. In a later analysis, false discovery rates were estimated by permuting HLA or CMV assignments 20 times. In a later analysis, co-occurring TCRs were grouped with DBSCAN, and TCRdist sequence similarity was added when clustering was performed within HLA-allele-positive subsets. Co-occurrence clustering excluded repertoires with fewer than 30,000 or more than 120,000 public chains, plus five with anomalous nucleotide sharing. Held by TCRdb, this immuneACCESS table contains in-frame sequences only and omits some clones. Under half of the omission traces to an unresolved V gene where checked; the cause of the rest is unknown. D and trimming were read from the DNA, whereas the V and J calls and clone size are those reported in that table. The record for this sample contains around 76,000 clones. The ten largest clones represent over 1.2% of the sample.

Taken from cysteine to phenylalanine, the CDR3 has 14 residues. CDR3 DNA is the only sequence kept; it has 42 bases, read in frame from the first base. V and J lose 2 bases and 2 bases, and a span of 9 bases separates them. From the germline V gene, CDR1 is SNHLY and CDR2 is FYNNEI. The sequence derives from a woman aged 55-69 years in good health and CMV-seronegative. The chain links TRBV2 with TRBJ1-1, with an unclear D gene assignment. The source material was PBMCs. The CDR3 region reads CASSEPYTNTEAFF. DNA sequence: TGTGCCAGCAGTGAACCGTACACCAACACTGAAGCTTTCTTT.